This record concerns one TCR beta chain sequence. Its cognate antigen is unknown. The data derive from a study of Ad26.COV2.S vaccination and SARS-CoV-2 variants. Study conclusions and caveats: Substantial breadth in spike-specific CD8+ and CD4+ T cell responses was reportedly seen after vaccination. People who got the vaccine had more spike-specific TCR breadth than people who got placebo.

Assay: immunoSEQ multiplex PCR; the TCRdb copy retains only in-frame clones and omits some. The table records approximately 280,000 clones, roughly 86% of them present only once. The CDR3 loop spans 13 amino acids. Looked up from germline, CDR1 is SNHLY and CDR2 is FYNNEI. V was trimmed by 4 bases and J by 4 bases, leaving 8 bases between them. The treatment is: roughly 18 received Ad26.COV2.S at low or high dose, single or two shots; about 5 received placebo; per-sample allocation not given. The study sampled participants on day 63 after the first vaccine or placebo injection. The sample here was peripheral blood, taken in a trial of Ad26.COV2.S vaccine versus placebo. The source of this sequence is a person between 18 and 60 years old who received the Ad26.COV2.S COVID-19 vaccine or a placebo. The V call is TRBV2, the J call TRBJ2-1; unclear D gene. CDR3 in amino acids: CASSVGTYNEQFF. CDR3 DNA: TGTGCCAGCAGTGTGGGTACATACAATGAGCAGTTCTTC.